Shown below are 21 T cell receptor beta chains from a single sample sequenced in a study of cytomegalovirus exposure and HLA in healthy donors. Primers included in the PCR were 60 Vbeta and 13 Jbeta primers. TCRdb's copy holds only in-frame clones and misses some; the assay was immunoSEQ multiplex PCR. The sample table includes roughly 78,000 clones. Input material: PBMCs. The receptor source for this set is a man aged 35 to 55 in good health and CMV-seronegative.

The chain joins TRBV6-5 to TRBJ2-7, with 8 positions matching TRBD1. The CDR3 loop spans 15 amino acids. Per germline, CDR1 MNHEY and CDR2 SVGAGI. The V gene end was trimmed by 6 bases and the J gene end by 3 bases; junction bases not matched to a gene: 10. The CDR3 bases are TGTGCCAGCAGCTCCTCCGGACAGGGTAGCTACGAGCAGTACTTC. Encoded protein: CASSSSGQGSYEQYF.

CDR3 in amino acids: CASQNGGAGDTQYF. DNA of the CDR3: TGTGCCAGCCAAAACGGGGGGGCGGGAGATACGCAGTATTTT. The chain links TRBV6-5 to TRBJ2-3, with 8 bases lining up with TRBD2. V lost 8 bases and J lost 5; bases outside the gene matches: 9. Germline lookup yields CDR1 MNHEY and CDR2 SVGAGI. The CDR3 covers 14 residues.

Here the CDR3 reads CASSSNRDRGQAANVLTF. The CDR3 DNA reads TGTGCCAGCAGCTCCAACCGGGACAGGGGGCAAGCTGCCAACGTCCTGACTTTC. This chain uses TRBV7-6 with TRBJ2-6; 12 nucleotides line up with TRBD1. The germline gives CDR1 SGHVS, CDR2 FNYEAQ. V trimming: 4 bases; J trimming: 7 bases; junction bases outside the gene matches: 11. The length of the CDR3 is 18 residues.

This sequence joins TRBV6-1 and TRBJ1-2; 10 nucleotides align to TRBD1. The CDR3 covers 15 residues. Trimming took 4 bases from V and 4 from J; bases not matched to a gene: 6. Germline loops: CDR1 MNHNS, CDR2 SASEGT. The CDR3, as DNA: TGTGCCAGCAGTGCGTCCGGGACAGGGGTCTATGGCTACACCTTC. This sequence encodes CASSASGTGVYGYTF.

CDR3 residues: CAISSSGNTGELFF. The CDR3 DNA sequence: TGTGCCATCAGTTCGAGTGGGAACACCGGGGAGCTGTTTTTT. The rearrangement links TRBV10-3 to TRBJ2-2; D unresolved. V shed 5 bases and J shed 1 base, with 8 bases lying between them. This CDR3 is built from 14 residues. Germline CDR1 ENHRY, CDR2 SYGVKD.

Concerning this clone: A read error is likely, as this CDR3 ends without the conserved phenylalanine or tryptophan. The chain employs TRBV7-8 and TRBJ1-5; D unresolved. CDR1 is SGHVS and CDR2 is FQNEAQ in the germline V gene. Trimming took 4 bases from V and 0 from J, leaving 7 bases between them. This CDR3 spans 14 amino acids. This CDR3 reads CASSSGYSNQPQHS. The DNA for the CDR3 is TGTGCCAGCAGCTCCGGTTATAGCAATCAGCCCCAGCATTCT.

The chain couples TRBV29-1 to TRBJ2-7, with TRBD2 identical over 7 bases. Germline trimming cut 4 bases from V and 2 bases from J; bases unmatched to any gene: 5. This CDR3 region has 13 residues. CDR1 is SQVTM and CDR2 is ANQGSEA in the germline V gene. CDR3 bases: TGCAGCGTTGTCCGCGGGAGTACCTACGAGCAGTACTTC. Amino acids: CSVVRGSTYEQYF.

The genes are TRBV27 and TRBJ1-5; TRBD1 aligns across 10 bases. The germline V gene has CDR1 MNHEY and CDR2 SMNVEV (reference sequence). CDR3 length equals 15 residues. The junction had 6 bases not matched to a gene; V was cut back by 5 bases and J by 5 bases. For the CDR3, the DNA is TGTGCCAGCAGTAGGGACAGGGGAAGGGATCAGCCCCAGCATTTT. Protein sequence: CASSRDRGRDQPQHF.

The V gene is TRBV5-8, the J gene TRBJ1-2; D gene ambiguous. The germline CDR1 and CDR2 sequences are SGHTS and YDEGEE. The V end lost 4 bases, the J end lost 0 bases, and 10 bases lay between the germline ends. This CDR3 contains 14 residues. Here the CDR3 DNA reads TGTGCCAGCAGCGGGGAGTTTCCTAACTATGGCTACACCTTC. This gives the protein CASSGEFPNYGYTF.

The genes are TRBV19 and TRBJ1-1; 12 nucleotides match TRBD1. The CDR3 totals 16 residues. Germline loops: CDR1 LNHDA, CDR2 SQIVND (reference sequence). With V trimmed by 8 bases and J by 5 bases, 12 bases remained unmatched. CDR3 in amino acids: CASSFRDRGRGTEAFF. For the CDR3, the DNA is TGTGCCAGTTCCTTCCGGGACAGGGGGCGGGGGACTGAAGCTTTCTTT.

V is TRBV19 and J is TRBJ1-3; 7 nucleotides line up with TRBD1. Germline CDR1 LNHDA, CDR2 SQIVND (reference sequence). Losses at the gene ends were 3 bases for V and 4 bases for J; bases not matched to a gene: 3. The CDR3 loop spans 14 amino acids. The CDR3 nucleotides are TGTGCCAGTAGTATGACAGGGAGCGGAAACACCATATATTTT. It is translated as CASSMTGSGNTIYF. Complete variable domain (other parts from reference TRBV19 and TRBJ1-3): DGGITQSPKYLFRKEGQNVTLSCEQNLNHDAMYWYRQDPGQGLRLIYYSQIVNDFQKGDIAEGYSVSREKKESFPLTVTSAQKNPTAFYLCASSMTGSGNTIYFGEGSWLTVV.

The chain has TRBV6-1 and TRBJ1-1, with D maybe TRBD1 (6 bases). Deletions cut 4 bases from V and 0 bases from J, with 24 bases between. Germline V CDR1 and CDR2: MNHNS, SASEGT. CDR3 size: 19 residues. CDR3: CASSARSGLGARMNTEAFF. The DNA of the CDR3 is TGTGCCAGCAGTGCCCGGTCGGGGTTGGGGGCTAGGATGAACACTGAAGCTTTCTTT.

The chain carries TRBV10-3 and TRBJ2-2, with 10 nucleotides matching TRBD2. V lost 0 bases, J lost 4 bases, and 5 bases stayed unmatched. The germline V gene encodes CDR1 ENHRY and CDR2 SYGVKD. This CDR3 has 17 residues. CDR3 loop: CAISESSGRDRTGELFF. CDR3 DNA sequence: TGTGCCATCAGTGAGTCGAGCGGGAGGGATCGCACCGGGGAGCTGTTTTTT.

The chain is built from TRBV5-5 and TRBJ2-3; the match to TRBD1 covers 7 bases. Germline V gene lookup returns CDR1 SGHKS and CDR2 YYEKEE (reference sequence). This CDR3 has 16 amino acids. Trimming took 4 bases from V and 0 from J; bases not matched to a gene: 8. CDR3 region: CASSLRGQYSTDTQYF. As DNA, the CDR3 is TGTGCCAGCAGCCTCAGGGGACAGTATAGCACAGATACGCAGTATTTT. The full variable domain, in which reference TRBV5-5 and TRBJ2-3 provide the parts outside the CDR3, is DAGVTQSPTHLIKTRGQQVTLRCSPISGHKSVSWYQQVLGQGPQFIFQYYEKEERGRGNFPDRFSARQFPNYSSELNVNALLLGDSALYLCASSLRGQYSTDTQYFGPGTRLTVL.

V and J are TRBV30 and TRBJ1-2, with TRBD1 as a possible D gene (5 bases). There are 14 residues in the CDR3. CDR1 is GTSNPN, CDR2 SVGIG, per germline (reference sequence). Trimming pared 0 bases from V and 2 bases from J, leaving 10 bases between. In DNA, the CDR3 is TGTGCCTGGAGTGTAGTACGGGGGAACTATGGCTACACCTTC. Translation gives CAWSVVRGNYGYTF.

J is TRBJ1-2 and V is TRBV5-1; 8 bases are a match to TRBD1. V shed 7 bases and J 3 bases; nucleotides not matched to a gene: 5. CDR3 size: 13 residues. Germline CDR1 reads SGHRS; CDR2 reads YFSETQ. The CDR3 reads CASADRVDYGYTF. CDR3 DNA: TGCGCCAGCGCGGACAGGGTCGACTATGGCTACACCTTC.

CDR3 loop: CASSQSGVRLSGANVLTF. CDR3 sequence (DNA): TGCGCCAGCAGTCAATCCGGAGTCCGCCTCTCTGGGGCCAACGTCCTGACTTTC. The chain carries TRBV23-1 and TRBJ2-6; D call uncertain. TRBV23-1 is an open reading frame whose function is uncertain. Trimming cost V 0 bases and J 0 bases, with 12 bases left between them. CDR3 length equals 18 residues.

This chain connects TRBV27 to TRBJ1-5; D may be TRBD1 (6 bases). Germline assignment: CDR1 MNHEY and CDR2 SMNVEV (reference sequence). CDR3 size: 16 residues. Trimming pared 4 bases from V and 1 base from J, leaving 14 bases between. The CDR3 loop reads CASSYAPRGSNQPQHF. DNA for the CDR3: TGTGCCAGCAGTTATGCTCCCAGGGGAAGCAATCAGCCCCAGCATTTT.

V usage is TRBV7-8 and J usage is TRBJ2-1; D is perhaps TRBD2 (6 bases). The CDR3 has 14 amino acids. Trimming left V 2 bases short and J 9 bases short, with 14 bases between. From germline, CDR1 is SGHVS and CDR2 FQNEAQ. Here the CDR3 reads CASSLSGRMGEQFF. In DNA, the CDR3 is TGTGCCAGCAGCTTAAGTGGGAGGATGGGTGAGCAGTTCTTC.

The chain employs TRBV27 and TRBJ2-6; D uncertain. V lost 4 bases and J 0 bases, leaving 7 bases between the germline ends. Germline loops: CDR1 MNHEY, CDR2 SMNVEV (reference sequence). This CDR3 has 15 amino acids. The CDR3 nucleotides read TGTGCCAGCAGTTCTCCCAGCTCTGGGGCCAACGTCCTGACTTTC. It translates to CASSSPSSGANVLTF.

This chain joins TRBV7-8 and TRBJ2-5; tentatively, D is TRBD2 (6 bases). The germline V gene has CDR1 SGHVS and CDR2 FQNEAQ. V gave up 0 bases and J gave up 5 bases, with 10 bases separating them. There are 14 residues in the CDR3. The CDR3 coding sequence is TGTGCCAGCAGCTTAGCGGAGGCGGGGGAGACCCAGTACTTC. Translating gives CASSLAEAGETQYF.